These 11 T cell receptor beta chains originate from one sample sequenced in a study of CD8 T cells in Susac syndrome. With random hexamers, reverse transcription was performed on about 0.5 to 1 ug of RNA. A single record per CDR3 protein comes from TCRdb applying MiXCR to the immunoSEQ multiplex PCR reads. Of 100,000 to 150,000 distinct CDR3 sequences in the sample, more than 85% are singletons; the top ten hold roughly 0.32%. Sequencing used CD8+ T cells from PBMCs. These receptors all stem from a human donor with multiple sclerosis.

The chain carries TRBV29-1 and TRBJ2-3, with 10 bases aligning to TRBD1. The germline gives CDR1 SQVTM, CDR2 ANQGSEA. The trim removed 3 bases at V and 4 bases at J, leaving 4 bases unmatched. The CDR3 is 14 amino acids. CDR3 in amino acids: CSVEGQGFADTQYF. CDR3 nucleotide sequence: TGCAGCGTTGAGGGACAGGGGTTTGCAGATACGCAGTATTTT.

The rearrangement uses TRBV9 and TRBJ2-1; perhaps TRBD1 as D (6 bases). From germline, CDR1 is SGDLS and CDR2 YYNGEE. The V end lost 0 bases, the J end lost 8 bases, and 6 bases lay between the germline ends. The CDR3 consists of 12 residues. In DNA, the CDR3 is TGTGCCAGCAGCGTAGGGGGGCATGAGCAGTTCTTC. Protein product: CASSVGGHEQFF.

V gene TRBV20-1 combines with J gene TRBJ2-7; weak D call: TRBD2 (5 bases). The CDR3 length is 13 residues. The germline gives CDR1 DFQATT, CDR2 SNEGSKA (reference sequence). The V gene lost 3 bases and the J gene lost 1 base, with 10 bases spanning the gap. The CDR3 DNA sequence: TGCAGTGCTAGTACCCTAGCATCCTACGAGCAGTACGTC. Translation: CSASTLASYEQYV.

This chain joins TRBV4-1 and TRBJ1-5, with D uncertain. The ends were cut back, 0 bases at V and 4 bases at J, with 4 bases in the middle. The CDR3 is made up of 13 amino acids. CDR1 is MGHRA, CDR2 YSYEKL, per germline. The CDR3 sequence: CASSQDENQPQHF. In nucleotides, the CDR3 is TGCGCCAGCAGCCAAGATGAGAATCAGCCCCAGCATTTT.

The CDR3 DNA reads TGCGCCAGCAGCCCCCGCCGGAGGAACACTGAAGCTTTCTTT. Residues: CASSPRRRNTEAFF. The gene calls are TRBV5-1 and TRBJ1-1; D gene ambiguous. Trimming removed 4 bases at V and 1 base at J, with 11 bases between. This CDR3 comprises 14 residues. Germline V gene data show CDR1 as SGHRS and CDR2 as YFSETQ.

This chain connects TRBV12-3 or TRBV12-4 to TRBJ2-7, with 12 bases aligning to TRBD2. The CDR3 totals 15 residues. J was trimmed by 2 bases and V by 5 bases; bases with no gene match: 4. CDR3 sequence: CASSELAGGPYEQYF. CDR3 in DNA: TGTGCCAGCAGTGAGCTAGCGGGGGGGCCCTACGAGCAGTACTTC.

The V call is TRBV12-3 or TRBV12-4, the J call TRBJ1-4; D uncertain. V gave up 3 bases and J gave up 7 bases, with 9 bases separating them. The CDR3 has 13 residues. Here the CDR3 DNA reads TGTGCCAGCAGTTTGGGCGGGCGTGAAAAACTGTTTTTT. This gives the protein CASSLGGREKLFF.

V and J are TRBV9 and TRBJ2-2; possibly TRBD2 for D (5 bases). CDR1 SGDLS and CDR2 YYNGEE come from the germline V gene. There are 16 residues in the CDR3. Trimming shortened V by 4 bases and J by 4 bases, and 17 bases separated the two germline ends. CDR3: CASSPLRDPTTGELFF. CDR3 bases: TGTGCCAGCAGCCCCCTCCGGGATCCCACCACCGGGGAGCTGTTTTTT. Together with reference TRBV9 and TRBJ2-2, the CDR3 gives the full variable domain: DSGVTQTPKHLITATGQRVTLRCSPRSGDLSVYWYQQSLDQGLQFLIQYYNGEERAKGNILERFSAQQFPDLHSELNLSSLELGDSALYFCASSPLRDPTTGELFFGEGSRLTVL.

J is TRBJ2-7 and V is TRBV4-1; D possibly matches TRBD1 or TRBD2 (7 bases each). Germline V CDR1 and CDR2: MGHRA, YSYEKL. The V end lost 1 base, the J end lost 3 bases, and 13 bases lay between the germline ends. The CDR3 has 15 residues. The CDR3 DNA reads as TGCGCCAGCAGCCAAGGGGCAGGGGGGGACTACGAGCAGTACTTC. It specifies CASSQGAGGDYEQYF.

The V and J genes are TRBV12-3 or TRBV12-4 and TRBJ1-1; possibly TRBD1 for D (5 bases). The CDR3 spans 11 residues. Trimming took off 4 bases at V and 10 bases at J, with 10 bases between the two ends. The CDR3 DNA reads TGTGCCAGCAGTTCATCTGGGGGAGCTTTCTTT. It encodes CASSSSGGAFF.

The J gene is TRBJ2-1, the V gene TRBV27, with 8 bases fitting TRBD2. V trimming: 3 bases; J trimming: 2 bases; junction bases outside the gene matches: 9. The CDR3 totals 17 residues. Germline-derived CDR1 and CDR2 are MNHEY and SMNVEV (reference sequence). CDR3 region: CASSFRSGGIPYNEQFF. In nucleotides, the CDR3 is TGTGCCAGCAGTTTTCGAAGCGGGGGAATTCCCTACAATGAGCAGTTCTTC.